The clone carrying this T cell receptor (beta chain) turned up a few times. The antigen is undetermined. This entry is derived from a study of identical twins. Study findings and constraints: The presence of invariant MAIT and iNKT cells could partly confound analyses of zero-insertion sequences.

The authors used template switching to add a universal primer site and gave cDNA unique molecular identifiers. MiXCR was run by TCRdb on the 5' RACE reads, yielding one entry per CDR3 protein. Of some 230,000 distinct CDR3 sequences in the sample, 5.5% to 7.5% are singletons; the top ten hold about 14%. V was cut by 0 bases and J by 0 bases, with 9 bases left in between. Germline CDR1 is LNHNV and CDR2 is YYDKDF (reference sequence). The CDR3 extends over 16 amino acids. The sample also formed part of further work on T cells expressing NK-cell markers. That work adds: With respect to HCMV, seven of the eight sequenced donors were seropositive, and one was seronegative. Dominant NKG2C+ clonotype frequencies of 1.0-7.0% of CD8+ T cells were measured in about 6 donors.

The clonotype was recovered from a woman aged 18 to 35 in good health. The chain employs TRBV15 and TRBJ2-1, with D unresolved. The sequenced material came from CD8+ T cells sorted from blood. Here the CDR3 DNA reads TGTGCCACCAGCAGAGATCTGCAGCTCTCCTACAATGAGCAGTTCTTC. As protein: CATSRDLQLSYNEQFF.